This record covers a single T cell receptor (beta chain). The data belong to a study of blood T cell repertoires in COVID-19. The overall study: From the United States, Italy and Spain came samples of acute and convalescent COVID-19.

V lost 7 bases and J lost 6; bases outside the gene matches: 17. The germline gives CDR1 LNHDA, CDR2 SQIVND (reference sequence). CDR3 length equals 17 residues. How the authors handled the data: Amplification of reference gene primers provided the estimated nucleated cell counts. Assay: immunoSEQ multiplex PCR; the TCRdb copy retains only in-frame clones and omits some. V, J and clone size are taken as reported in that table, and D and trimming were inferred from the DNA itself. This table holds nearly 70,000 clones, 70% to 90% found once. The rearrangement joins TRBV19 to TRBJ2-2, with 7 bases aligning to TRBD1. The source is a woman aged 45 to 65 with COVID-19, enrolled during active disease. The sample comprised peripheral blood. In nucleotides, the CDR3 is TGTGCCAGTACCATGATGGGCTTGGGGCAGGGGGCCGGGGAGCTGTTTTTT. This codes for CASTMMGLGQGAGELFF.